Listed below are T cell receptor beta chains from one sample, sequenced in a study of identical twins. In TCRdb, the 5' RACE reads were re-called with MiXCR into one record per CDR3 protein. The data show around 250,000 distinct CDR3 sequences, 9.5% to 15% seen once. These sequences were also reported in another study, on yellow fever vaccine responses in identical twins.

The sample was memory (CD45RO+) T cells sorted from blood. All receptors derive from a young woman in good health. The CDR3 runs from the conserved cysteine through the conserved F or W. Fields, in order: J gene, D gene, V gene, clone size, CDR3 DNA, CDR3 protein. A D gene is named only where the DNA matches it firmly. The listing skips clone size in some rows; elsewhere it reads once, few, many or a size class.

j_call: TRBJ2-3; d_call: TRBD1; v_call: TRBV4-1; clone_size: -; cdr3_nt: TGCGCCAGCAGCCCAGGGGGACAGCCGTTCACAGATACGCAGTATTTT; cdr3_aa: CASSPGGQPFTDTQYF
j_call: TRBJ1-6; d_call: TRBD1; v_call: TRBV5-6; clone_size: few; cdr3_nt: TGTGCCAGCAGCTTGGAGGGGGCAGATTCACCCCTCCACTTT; cdr3_aa: CASSLEGADSPLHF
j_call: TRBJ2-3; d_call: TRBD2; v_call: TRBV7-8; clone_size: few; cdr3_nt: TGTGCCAGCAGCTTAGCCCTAGCGGGGTCAGATACGCAGTATTTT; cdr3_aa: CASSLALAGSDTQYF
j_call: TRBJ2-1; d_call: -; v_call: TRBV5-1; clone_size: medium-sized; cdr3_nt: TGCGCCAGCAGCTTGGCCACAGGGGGGGCAAATGAGCAGTTCTTC; cdr3_aa: CASSLATGGANEQFF
j_call: TRBJ2-3; d_call: TRBD2; v_call: TRBV12-3/TRBV12-4; clone_size: few; cdr3_nt: TGTGCCAGCCGTAGCGGGGGGGTCCTCACAGATACGCAGTATTTT; cdr3_aa: CASRSGGVLTDTQYF
j_call: TRBJ2-7; d_call: -; v_call: TRBV6-1; clone_size: -; cdr3_nt: TGTGCCAGCAGACGGGGGACAGCGATCTACGAGCAGTACTTC; cdr3_aa: CASRRGTAIYEQYF
j_call: TRBJ2-2; d_call: TRBD1; v_call: TRBV5-5; clone_size: -; cdr3_nt: TGTGCCAGCAGCTTACGGACAGGGGAAAGGAGCGGGGAGCTGTTTTTT; cdr3_aa: CASSLRTGERSGELFF
j_call: TRBJ1-5; d_call: TRBD1; v_call: TRBV6-2/TRBV6-3; clone_size: -; cdr3_nt: TGTGCCAGCAGTACCTCGGACAGGGGGAATCAGCCCCAGCATTTT; cdr3_aa: CASSTSDRGNQPQHF
j_call: TRBJ2-3; d_call: TRBD2; v_call: TRBV6-1; clone_size: few; cdr3_nt: TGTGCCAGCAGCCCCCAACTAGCGGAACCCACAGATACGCAGTATTTT; cdr3_aa: CASSPQLAEPTDTQYF
j_call: TRBJ2-1; d_call: TRBD1; v_call: TRBV4-1; clone_size: -; cdr3_nt: TGCGCCAGCAGCCACACACCGGGACAGAACTACAATGAGCAGTTCTTC; cdr3_aa: CASSHTPGQNYNEQFF
j_call: TRBJ2-3; d_call: TRBD2; v_call: TRBV5-6; clone_size: few; cdr3_nt: TGTGCCAGCAGCTCAACTAGCGGGAGAGTTAGAGATACGCAGTATTTT; cdr3_aa: CASSSTSGRVRDTQYF